This T cell receptor (beta chain) was identified during a study of spatial heterogeneity in lung cancer. The time point is: sample taken at primary tumor resection. The input material, whole RNA from tumor, nontumor lung or frozen PBMC, was sequenced unsorted. TCRdb itself ran the 5' RACE reads through MiXCR, one entry per CDR3 protein. The data contain 50,000 or so distinct CDR3 sequences, about 12% of them singletons. Germline V gives CDR1 SGHDN, CDR2 FVKESK. The V gene lost 5 bases and the J gene lost 4 bases, with 11 bases spanning the gap. The CDR3 spans 13 residues. The sequence came from a female donor with early-stage non-small cell lung cancer. Here the sequenced sample was PBMCs, taken at surgery. V and J are TRBV14 and TRBJ1-1, with D hard to call. CDR3 sequence: CASSSLGPTEAFF. The CDR3 nucleotides are TGTGCCAGCAGCTCCCTGGGTCCCACTGAAGCTTTCTTT.